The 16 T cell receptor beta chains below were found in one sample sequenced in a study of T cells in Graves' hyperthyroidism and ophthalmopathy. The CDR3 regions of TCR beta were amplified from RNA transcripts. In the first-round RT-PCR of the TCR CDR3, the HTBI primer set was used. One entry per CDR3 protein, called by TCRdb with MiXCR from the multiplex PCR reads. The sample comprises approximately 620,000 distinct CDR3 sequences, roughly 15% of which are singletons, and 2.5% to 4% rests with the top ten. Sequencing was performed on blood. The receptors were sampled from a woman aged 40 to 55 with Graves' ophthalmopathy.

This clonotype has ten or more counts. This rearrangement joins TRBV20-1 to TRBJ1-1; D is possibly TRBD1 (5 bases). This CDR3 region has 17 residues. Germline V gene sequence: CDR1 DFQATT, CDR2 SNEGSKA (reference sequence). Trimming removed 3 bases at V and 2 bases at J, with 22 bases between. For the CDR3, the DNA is TGCAGTGCTAGTGGCAACACAGGCTCCCTTGGTAACACTGAAGCTTTCTTT. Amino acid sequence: CSASGNTGSLGNTEAFF.

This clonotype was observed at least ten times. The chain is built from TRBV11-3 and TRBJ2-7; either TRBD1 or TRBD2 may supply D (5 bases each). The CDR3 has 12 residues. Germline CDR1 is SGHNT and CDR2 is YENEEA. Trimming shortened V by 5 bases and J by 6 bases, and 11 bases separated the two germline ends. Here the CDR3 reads CASSKGSSEQYF. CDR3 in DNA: TGTGCCAGCAGCAAGGGGAGTTCCGAGCAGTACTTC.

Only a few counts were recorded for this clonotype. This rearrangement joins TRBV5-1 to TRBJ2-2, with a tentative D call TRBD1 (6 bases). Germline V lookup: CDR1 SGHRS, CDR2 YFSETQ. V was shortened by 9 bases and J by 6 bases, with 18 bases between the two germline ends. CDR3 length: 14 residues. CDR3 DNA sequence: TGCGCCACCTGCAGGGACACCGGGTCCGGGGAGCTGTTTTTT. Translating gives CATCRDTGSGELFF.

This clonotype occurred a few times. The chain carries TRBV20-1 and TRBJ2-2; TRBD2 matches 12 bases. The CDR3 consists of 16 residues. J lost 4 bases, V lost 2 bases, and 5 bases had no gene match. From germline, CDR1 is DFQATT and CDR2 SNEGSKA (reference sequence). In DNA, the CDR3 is TGCAGTGCTAGAAGACTAGCGGGAGTTGGCACCGGGGAGCTGTTTTTT. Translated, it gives CSARRLAGVGTGELFF.

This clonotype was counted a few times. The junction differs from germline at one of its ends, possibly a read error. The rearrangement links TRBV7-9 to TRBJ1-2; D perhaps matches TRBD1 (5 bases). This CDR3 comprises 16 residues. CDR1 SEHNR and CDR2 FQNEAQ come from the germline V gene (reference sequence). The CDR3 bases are TGTGCCAGCAGCTTATCCCATGAGCAGGGTCACTATGACTACACCTTC. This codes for CASSLSHEQGHYDYTF.

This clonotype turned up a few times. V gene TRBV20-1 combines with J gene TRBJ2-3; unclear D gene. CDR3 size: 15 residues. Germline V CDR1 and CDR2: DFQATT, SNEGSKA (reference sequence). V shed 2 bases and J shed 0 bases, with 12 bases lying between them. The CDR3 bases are TGCAGTGCTAGAAGAAGCGCCGAAAGCACAGATACGCAGTATTTT. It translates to CSARRSAESTDTQYF.

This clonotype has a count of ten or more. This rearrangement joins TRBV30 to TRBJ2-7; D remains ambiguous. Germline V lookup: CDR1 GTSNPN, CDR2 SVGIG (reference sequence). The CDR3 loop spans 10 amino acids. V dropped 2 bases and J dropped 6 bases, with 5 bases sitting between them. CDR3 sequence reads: CAWSSTEQYF. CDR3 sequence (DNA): TGTGCCTGGAGTTCAACCGAGCAGTACTTC.

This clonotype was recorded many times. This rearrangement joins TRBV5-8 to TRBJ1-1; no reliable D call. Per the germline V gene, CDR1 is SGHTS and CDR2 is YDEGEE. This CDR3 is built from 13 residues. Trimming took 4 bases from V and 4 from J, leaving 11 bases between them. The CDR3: CASSNTPGTEAFF. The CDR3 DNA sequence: TGTGCCAGCAGCAACACTCCTGGCACTGAAGCTTTCTTT.

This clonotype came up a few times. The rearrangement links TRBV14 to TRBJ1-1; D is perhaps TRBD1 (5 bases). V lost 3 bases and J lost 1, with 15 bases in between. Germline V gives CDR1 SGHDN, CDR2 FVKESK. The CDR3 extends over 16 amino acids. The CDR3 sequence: CASSQGGRGRNTEAFF. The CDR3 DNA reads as TGTGCCAGCAGCCAGGGAGGGAGGGGAAGGAACACTGAAGCTTTCTTT.

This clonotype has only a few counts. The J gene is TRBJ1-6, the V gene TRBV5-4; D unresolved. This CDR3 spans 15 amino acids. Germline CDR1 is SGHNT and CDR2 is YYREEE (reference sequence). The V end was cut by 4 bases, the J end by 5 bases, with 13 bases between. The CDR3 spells CASSPSWSDNSPLHF. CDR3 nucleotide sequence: TGTGCCAGCAGCCCCTCCTGGAGCGATAATTCACCCCTCCACTTT.

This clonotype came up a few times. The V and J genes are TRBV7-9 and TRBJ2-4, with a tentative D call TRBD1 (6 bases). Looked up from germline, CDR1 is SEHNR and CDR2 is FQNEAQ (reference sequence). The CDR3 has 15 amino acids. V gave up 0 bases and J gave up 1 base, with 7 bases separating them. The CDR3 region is CASSLARGAKNIQYF. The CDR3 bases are TGTGCCAGCAGCTTAGCGAGGGGGGCCAAAAACATTCAGTACTTC.

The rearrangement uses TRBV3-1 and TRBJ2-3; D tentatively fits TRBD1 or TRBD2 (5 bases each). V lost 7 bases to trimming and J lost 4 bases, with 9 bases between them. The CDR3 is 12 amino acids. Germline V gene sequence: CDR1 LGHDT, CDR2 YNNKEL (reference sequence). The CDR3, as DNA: TGTGCCAGCAAGAGGGGCGCAGATACGCAGTATTTT. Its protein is CASKRGADTQYF.

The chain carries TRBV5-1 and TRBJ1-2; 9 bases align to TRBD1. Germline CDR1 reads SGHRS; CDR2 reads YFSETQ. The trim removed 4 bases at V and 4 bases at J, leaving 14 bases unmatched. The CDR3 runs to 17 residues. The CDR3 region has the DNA TGCGCCAGCAGCCGTACAACAGGGGGCGAAAGGTTCTATGGCTACACCTTC. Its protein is CASSRTTGGERFYGYTF.

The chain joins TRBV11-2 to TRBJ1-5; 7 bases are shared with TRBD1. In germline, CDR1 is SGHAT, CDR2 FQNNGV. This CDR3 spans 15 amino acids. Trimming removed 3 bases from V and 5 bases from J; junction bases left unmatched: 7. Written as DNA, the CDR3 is TGTGCCAGCAGCTTTCAAACAGGGGTCGATCAGCCCCAGCATTTT. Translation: CASSFQTGVDQPQHF.

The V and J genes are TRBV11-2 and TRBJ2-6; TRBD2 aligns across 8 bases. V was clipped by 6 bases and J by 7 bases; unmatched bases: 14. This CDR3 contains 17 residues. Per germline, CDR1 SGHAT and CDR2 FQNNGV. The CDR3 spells CASRALAGTLGANVLTF. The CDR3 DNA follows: TGTGCCAGCAGGGCTCTAGCGGGCACTCTGGGCGCCAACGTCCTGACTTTC. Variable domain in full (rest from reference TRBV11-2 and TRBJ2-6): EAGVAQSPRYKIIEKRQSVAFWCNPISGHATLYWYQQILGQGPKLLIQFQNNGVVDDSQLPKDRFSAERLKGVDSTLKIQPAKLEDSAVYLCASRALAGTLGANVLTFGAGSRLTVL.

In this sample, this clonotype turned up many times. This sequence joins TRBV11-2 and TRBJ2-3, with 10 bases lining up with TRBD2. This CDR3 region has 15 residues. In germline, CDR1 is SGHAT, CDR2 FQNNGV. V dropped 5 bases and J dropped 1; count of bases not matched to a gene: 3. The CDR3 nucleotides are TGTGCCAGCAGCCGAAGCGGGGGGGGCACAGATACGCAGTATTTT. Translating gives CASSRSGGGTDTQYF.